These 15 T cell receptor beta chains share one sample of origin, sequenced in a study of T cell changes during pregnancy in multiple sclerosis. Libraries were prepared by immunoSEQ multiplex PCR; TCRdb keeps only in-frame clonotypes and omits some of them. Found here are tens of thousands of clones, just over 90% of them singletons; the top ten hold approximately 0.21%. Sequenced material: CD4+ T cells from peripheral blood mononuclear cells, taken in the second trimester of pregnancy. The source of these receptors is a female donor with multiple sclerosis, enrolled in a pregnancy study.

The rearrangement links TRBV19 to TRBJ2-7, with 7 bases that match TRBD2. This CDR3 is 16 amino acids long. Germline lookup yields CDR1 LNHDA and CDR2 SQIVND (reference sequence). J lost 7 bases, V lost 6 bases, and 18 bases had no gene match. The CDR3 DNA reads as TGTGCCAGTAGACAAACCGGGACGTCCGGGGGAGGGGAGCAGTACTTC. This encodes CASRQTGTSGGGEQYF.

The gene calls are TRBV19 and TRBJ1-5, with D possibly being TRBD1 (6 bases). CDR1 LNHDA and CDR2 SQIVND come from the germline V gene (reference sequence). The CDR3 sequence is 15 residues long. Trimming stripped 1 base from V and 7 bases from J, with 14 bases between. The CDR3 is CASSIGGGGEQPQHF. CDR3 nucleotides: TGTGCCAGTAGTATAGGAGGGGGTGGGGAACAGCCCCAGCATTTT.

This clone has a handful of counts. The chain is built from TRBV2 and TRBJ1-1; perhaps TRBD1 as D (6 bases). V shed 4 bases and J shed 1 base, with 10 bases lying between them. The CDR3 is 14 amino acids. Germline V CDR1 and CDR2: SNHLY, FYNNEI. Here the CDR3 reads CASSVGAKNTEAFF. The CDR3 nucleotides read TGTGCCAGCAGTGTGGGGGCCAAGAACACTGAAGCTTTCTTT.

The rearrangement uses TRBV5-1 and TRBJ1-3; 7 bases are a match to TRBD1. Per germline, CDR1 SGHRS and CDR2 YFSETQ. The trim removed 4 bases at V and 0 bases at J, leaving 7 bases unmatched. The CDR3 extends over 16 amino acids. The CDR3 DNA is TGCGCCAGCAGCCTATACGGACAGGACTCTGGAAACACCATATATTTT. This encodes CASSLYGQDSGNTIYF.

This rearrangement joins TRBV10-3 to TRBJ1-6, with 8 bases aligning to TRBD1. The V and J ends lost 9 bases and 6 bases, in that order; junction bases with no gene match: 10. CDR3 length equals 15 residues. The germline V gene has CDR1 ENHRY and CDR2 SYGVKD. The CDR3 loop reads CAMGAGTGFNSPLHF. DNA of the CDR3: TGTGCCATGGGGGCCGGGACAGGCTTTAATTCACCCCTCCACTTT.

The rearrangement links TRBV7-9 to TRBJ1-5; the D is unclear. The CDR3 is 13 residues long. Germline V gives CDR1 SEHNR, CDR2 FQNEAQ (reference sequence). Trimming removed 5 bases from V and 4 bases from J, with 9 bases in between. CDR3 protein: CASSPDGNQPQHF. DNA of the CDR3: TGTGCCAGCAGCCCCGACGGGAATCAGCCCCAGCATTTT.

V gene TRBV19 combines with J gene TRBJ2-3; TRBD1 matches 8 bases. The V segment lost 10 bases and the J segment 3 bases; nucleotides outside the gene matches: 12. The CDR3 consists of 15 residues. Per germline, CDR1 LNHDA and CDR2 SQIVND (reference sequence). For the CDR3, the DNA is TGTGCCACCCAAGTAGGACAGGGTGGAACAGATACGCAGTATTTT. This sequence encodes CATQVGQGGTDTQYF.

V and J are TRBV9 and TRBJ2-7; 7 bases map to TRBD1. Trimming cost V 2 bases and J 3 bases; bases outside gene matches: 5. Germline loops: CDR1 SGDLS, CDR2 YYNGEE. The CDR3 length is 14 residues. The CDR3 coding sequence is TGTGCCAGCAGCGTCCAGGGGGTCGACTACGAGCAGTACTTC. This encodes CASSVQGVDYEQYF. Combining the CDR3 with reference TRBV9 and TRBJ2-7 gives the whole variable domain DSGVTQTPKHLITATGQRVTLRCSPRSGDLSVYWYQQSLDQGLQFLIQYYNGEERAKGNILERFSAQQFPDLHSELNLSSLELGDSALYFCASSVQGVDYEQYFGPGTRLTVT.

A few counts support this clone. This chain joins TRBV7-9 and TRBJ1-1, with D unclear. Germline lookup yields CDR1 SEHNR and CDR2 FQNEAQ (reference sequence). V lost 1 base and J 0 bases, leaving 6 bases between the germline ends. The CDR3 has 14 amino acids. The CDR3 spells CASSLEGVNTEAFF. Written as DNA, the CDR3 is TGTGCCAGCAGCTTAGAGGGAGTGAACACTGAAGCTTTCTTT.

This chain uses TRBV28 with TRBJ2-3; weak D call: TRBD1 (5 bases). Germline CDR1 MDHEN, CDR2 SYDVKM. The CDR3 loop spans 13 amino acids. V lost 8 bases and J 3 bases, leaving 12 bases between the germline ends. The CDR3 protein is CASAGATTDTQYF. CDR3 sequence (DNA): TGTGCCAGCGCTGGGGCTACTACAGATACGCAGTATTTT.

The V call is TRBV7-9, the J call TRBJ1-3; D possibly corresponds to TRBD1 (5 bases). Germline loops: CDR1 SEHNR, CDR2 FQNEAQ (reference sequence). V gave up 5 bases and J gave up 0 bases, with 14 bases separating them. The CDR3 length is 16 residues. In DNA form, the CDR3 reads TGTGCCAGCAGCCCATCTTCAGGGTTCTCTGGAAACACCATATATTTT. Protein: CASSPSSGFSGNTIYF.

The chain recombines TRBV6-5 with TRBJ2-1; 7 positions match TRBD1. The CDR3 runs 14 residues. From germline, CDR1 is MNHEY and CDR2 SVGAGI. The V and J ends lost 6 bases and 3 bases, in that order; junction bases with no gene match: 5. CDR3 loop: CASRRTGVYNEQFF. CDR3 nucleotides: TGTGCCAGCAGACGGACAGGTGTCTACAATGAGCAGTTCTTC.

This CDR3 reads CASSSGAAVAEAFF. CDR3 DNA: TGCGCCAGCAGCTCAGGGGCGGCTGTCGCTGAAGCTTTCTTT. V usage is TRBV5-1 and J usage is TRBJ1-1; D perhaps matches TRBD1 (6 bases). The CDR3 spans 14 residues. With 3 bases removed from V and 6 bases from J, the gap between germline ends came to 15 bases. CDR1 and CDR2 from the germline V gene are SGHRS and YFSETQ.

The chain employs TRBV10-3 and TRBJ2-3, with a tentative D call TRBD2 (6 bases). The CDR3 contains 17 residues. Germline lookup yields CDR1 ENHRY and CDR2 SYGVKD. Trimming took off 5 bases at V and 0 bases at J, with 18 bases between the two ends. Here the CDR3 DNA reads TGTGCCATCAGTAGGGGTCTGGAGGGCGTAAGCACAGATACGCAGTATTTT. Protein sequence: CAISRGLEGVSTDTQYF.

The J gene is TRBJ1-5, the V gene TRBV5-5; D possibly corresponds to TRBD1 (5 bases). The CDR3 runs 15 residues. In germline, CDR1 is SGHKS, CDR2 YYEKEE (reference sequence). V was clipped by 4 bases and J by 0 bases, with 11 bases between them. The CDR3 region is CASSVDSYSNQPQHF. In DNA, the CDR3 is TGTGCCAGCAGCGTCGACAGCTATAGCAATCAGCCCCAGCATTTT.